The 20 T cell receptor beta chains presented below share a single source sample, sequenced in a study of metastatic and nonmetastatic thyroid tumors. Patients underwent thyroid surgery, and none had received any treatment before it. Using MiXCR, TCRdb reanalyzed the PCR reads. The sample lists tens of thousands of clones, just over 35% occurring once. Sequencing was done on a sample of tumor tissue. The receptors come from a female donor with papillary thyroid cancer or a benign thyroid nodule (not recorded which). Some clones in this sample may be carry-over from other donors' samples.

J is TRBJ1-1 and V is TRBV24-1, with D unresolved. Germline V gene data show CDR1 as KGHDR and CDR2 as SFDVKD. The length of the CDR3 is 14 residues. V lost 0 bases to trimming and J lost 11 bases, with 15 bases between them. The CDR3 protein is CATSDLGRGVGAFF. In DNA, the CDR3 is TGTGCCACCAGTGATTTGGGCAGAGGAGTGGGGGCTTTCTTT.

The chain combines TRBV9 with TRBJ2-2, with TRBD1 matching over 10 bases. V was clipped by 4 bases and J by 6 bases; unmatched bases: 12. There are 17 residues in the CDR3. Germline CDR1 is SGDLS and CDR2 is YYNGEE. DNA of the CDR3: TGTGCCAGCAGCATCCCCGGGACAGGGGTCCTCCCCGGGGAGCTGTTTTTT. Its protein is CASSIPGTGVLPGELFF.

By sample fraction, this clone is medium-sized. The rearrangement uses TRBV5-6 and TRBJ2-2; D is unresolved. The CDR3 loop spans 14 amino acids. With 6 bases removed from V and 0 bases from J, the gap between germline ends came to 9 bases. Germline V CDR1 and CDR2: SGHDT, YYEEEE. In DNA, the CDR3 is TGTGCCAGCATCCCCTCGCCGAACACCGGGGAGCTGTTTTTT. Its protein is CASIPSPNTGELFF.

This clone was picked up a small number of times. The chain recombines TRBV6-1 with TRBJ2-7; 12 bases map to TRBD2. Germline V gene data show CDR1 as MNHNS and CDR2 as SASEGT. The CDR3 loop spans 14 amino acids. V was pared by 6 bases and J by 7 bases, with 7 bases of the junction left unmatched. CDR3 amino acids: CASSVLAGGWEQYF. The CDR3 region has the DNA TGTGCCAGCAGCGTACTAGCGGGAGGCTGGGAGCAGTACTTC.

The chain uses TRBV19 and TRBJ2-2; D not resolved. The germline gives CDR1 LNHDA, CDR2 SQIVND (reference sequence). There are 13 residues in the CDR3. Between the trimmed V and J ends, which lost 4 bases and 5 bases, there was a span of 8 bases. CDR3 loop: CASSKQTTGELFF. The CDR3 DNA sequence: TGTGCCAGTAGTAAACAAACTACCGGGGAGCTGTTTTTT.

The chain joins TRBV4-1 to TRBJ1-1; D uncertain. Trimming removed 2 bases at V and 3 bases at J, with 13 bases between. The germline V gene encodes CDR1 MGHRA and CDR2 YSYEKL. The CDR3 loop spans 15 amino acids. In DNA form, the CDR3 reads TGCGCCAGCAGCCAACCGGTCTTAAGGGACACTGAAGCTTTCTTT. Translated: CASSQPVLRDTEAFF.

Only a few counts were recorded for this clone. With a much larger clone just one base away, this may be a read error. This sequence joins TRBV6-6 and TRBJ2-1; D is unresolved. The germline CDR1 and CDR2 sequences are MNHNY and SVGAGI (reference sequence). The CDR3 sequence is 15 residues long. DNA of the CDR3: TGTGCCAGCACTTACTCACGAACATGGGACAATGAGCAGTTCTTC. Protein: CASTYSRTWDNEQFF.

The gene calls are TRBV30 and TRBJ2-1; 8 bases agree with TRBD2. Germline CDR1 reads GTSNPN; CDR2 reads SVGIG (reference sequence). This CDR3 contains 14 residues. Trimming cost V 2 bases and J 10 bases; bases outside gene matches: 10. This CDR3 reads CAWSSLAGSGEQFF. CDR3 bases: TGTGCCTGGAGTAGCTTAGCGGGATCGGGGGAGCAGTTCTTC.

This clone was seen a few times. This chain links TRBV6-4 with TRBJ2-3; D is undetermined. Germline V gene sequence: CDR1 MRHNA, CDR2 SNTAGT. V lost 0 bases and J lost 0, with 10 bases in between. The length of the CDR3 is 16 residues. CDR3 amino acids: CASSDSSRGSTDTQYF. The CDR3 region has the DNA TGTGCCAGCAGTGACTCTAGTCGCGGAAGCACAGATACGCAGTATTTT.

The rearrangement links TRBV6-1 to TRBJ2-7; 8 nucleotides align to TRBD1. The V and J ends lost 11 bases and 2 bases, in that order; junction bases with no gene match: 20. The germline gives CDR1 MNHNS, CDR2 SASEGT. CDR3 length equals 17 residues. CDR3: CACRVQSVTGVAYEQYF. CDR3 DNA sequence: TGTGCCTGCCGGGTACAGTCAGTGACAGGGGTGGCCTACGAGCAGTACTTC.

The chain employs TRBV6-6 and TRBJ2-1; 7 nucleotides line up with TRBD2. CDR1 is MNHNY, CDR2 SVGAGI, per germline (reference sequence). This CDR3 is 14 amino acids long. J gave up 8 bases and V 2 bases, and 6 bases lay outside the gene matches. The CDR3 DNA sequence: TGTGCCAGCAGTTACGGGGGGGTGTTCGATGAGCAGTTCTTC. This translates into CASSYGGVFDEQFF.

Here the CDR3 DNA reads TGTGCCAGCAGCCGGACAGGGGTGGTAAAAAACATTCAGTACTTC. Translation gives CASSRTGVVKNIQYF. The chain employs TRBV11-3 and TRBJ2-4; 9 bases line up with TRBD1. Germline V gene data show CDR1 as SGHNT and CDR2 as YENEEA. The V segment lost 5 bases and the J segment 4 bases; nucleotides outside the gene matches: 6. The CDR3 runs 15 residues.

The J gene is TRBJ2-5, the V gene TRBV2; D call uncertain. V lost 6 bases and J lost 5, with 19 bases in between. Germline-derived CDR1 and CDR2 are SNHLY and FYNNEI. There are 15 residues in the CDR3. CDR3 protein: CASRDGPVVRETQYF. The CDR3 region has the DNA TGTGCCAGCAGGGATGGCCCGGTAGTTCGGGAGACCCAGTACTTC.

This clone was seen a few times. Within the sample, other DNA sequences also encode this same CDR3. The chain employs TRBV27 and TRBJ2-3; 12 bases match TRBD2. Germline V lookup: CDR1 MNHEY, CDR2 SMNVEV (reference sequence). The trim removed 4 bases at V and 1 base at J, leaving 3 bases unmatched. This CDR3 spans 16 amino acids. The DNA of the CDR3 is TGTGCCAGCAGTTCCCGACTAGCGGGAGGCACAGATACGCAGTATTTT. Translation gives CASSSRLAGGTDTQYF.

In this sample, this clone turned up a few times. The CDR3 is CAIRYSGSPDNEQFF. The CDR3 nucleotides read TGTGCCATCAGGTATAGCGGGAGCCCCGACAATGAGCAGTTCTTC. The chain joins TRBV10-3 to TRBJ2-1; 9 positions match TRBD2. CDR1 is ENHRY and CDR2 is SYGVKD in the germline V gene. V lost 6 bases, J lost 5 bases, and 8 bases stayed unmatched. The CDR3 has 15 amino acids.

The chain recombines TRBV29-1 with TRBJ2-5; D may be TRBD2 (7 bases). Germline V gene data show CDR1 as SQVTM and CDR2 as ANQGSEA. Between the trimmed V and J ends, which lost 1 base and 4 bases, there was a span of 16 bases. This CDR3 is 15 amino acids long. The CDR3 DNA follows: TGCAGCGTTGAAGGGGGGGGCACTCGCGGAGAGACCCAGTACTTC. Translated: CSVEGGGTRGETQYF. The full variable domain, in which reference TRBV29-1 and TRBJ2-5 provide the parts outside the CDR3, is SAVISQKPSRDICQRGTSLTIQCQVDSQVTMMFWYRQQPGQSLTLIATANQGSEATYESGFVIDKFPISRPNLTFSTLTVSNMSPEDSSIYLCSVEGGGTRGETQYFGPGTRLLVL.

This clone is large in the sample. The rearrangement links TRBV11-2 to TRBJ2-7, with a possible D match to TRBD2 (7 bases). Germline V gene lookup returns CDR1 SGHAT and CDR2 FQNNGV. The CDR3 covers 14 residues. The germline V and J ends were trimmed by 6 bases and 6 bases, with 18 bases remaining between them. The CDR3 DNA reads TGTGCCAGCAGTCTAAATCCGGGGGGCCCCGAGCAGTACTTC. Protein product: CASSLNPGGPEQYF.

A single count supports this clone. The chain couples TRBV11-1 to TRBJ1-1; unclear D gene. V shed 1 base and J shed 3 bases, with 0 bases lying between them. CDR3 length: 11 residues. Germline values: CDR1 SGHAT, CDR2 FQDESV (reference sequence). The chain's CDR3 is CASSLDTEAFF. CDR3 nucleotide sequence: TGTGCCAGCAGCTTAGACACTGAAGCTTTCTTT.

CDR3 bases: TGTGCCAGCAGTTTGCAGGAAGACAATTCACCCCTCCACTTT. Amino acid sequence: CASSLQEDNSPLHF. This sequence joins TRBV6-1 and TRBJ1-6; D remains ambiguous. CDR3 length: 14 residues. CDR1 is MNHNS and CDR2 is SASEGT in the germline V gene. Between the trimmed V and J ends, which lost 5 bases and 7 bases, there was a span of 12 bases.

The CDR3 region has the DNA TGTGCCAGCAGACGACTAGCGGGGGGACCAGATACGCAGTATTTT. It yields the protein CASRRLAGGPDTQYF. The chain recombines TRBV12-3 or TRBV12-4 with TRBJ2-3; TRBD2 matches 13 bases. The trim removed 6 bases at V and 4 bases at J, leaving 4 bases unmatched. The CDR3 is made up of 15 amino acids.